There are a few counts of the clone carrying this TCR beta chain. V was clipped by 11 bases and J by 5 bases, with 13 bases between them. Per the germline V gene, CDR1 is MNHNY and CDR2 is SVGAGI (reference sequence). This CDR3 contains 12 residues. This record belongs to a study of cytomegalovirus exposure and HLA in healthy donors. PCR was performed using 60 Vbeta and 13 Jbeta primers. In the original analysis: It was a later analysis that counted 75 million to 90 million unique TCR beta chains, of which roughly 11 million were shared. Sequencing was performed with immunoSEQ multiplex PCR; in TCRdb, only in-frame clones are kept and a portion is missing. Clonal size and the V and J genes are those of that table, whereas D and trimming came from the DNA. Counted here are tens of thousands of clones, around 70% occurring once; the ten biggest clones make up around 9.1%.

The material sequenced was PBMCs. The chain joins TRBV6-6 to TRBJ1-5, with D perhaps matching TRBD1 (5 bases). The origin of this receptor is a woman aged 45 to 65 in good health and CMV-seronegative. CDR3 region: CAVGGVDQPQHF. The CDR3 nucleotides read TGTGCCGTCGGGGGAGTGGATCAGCCCCAGCATTTT.